The present TCR beta chain was sequenced within a study of cytomegalovirus exposure and HLA in healthy donors. Study context: When about 400 donors were genotyped, roughly four fifths of them were found to fall in the Caucasian-associated ancestry cluster. Study-level results: Later analysis suggested links between common viral pathogens and several top significant clusters.

This clone occurred once. Antigen: not known. The PCR made use of 60 Vbeta and 13 Jbeta primers. The data were produced by immunoSEQ multiplex PCR, yet TCRdb's version contains in-frame clones alone and is incomplete. The sample records 140,000 to 150,000 clones, about 66% being singletons. With 6 bases clipped from V and 8 bases from J, the junction kept 5 bases outside the gene matches. Germline V gene lookup returns CDR1 SEHNR and CDR2 FQNEAQ (reference sequence). This CDR3 comprises 14 residues. This clonotype was obtained from a male donor in good health and CMV-seronegative. J is TRBJ1-6 and V is TRBV7-9; 9 bases line up with TRBD1. The specimen was PBMCs. The CDR3 coding sequence is TGTGCCAGCAGAGGGGACAGGGTTGATTCACCCCTCCACTTT. This sequence encodes CASRGDRVDSPLHF.